One sample yielded the 7 T cell receptor beta chains listed below, sequenced in a study of blood T cells in healthy people across ages. A second PCR of about 6 to 12 cycles used a sample-barcoded 5' primer and a J-beta primer mix. TCRdb independently ran MiXCR on the 5' RACE reads; one entry per CDR3 protein. Found here are roughly 1.7 million distinct CDR3 sequences, almost 35% of them singletons; the top ten hold roughly 12%. The sequenced sample was blood. These receptor sequences come from a woman between 25 and 40 years old in good health.

The chain links TRBV2 to TRBJ2-5; 8 positions agree with TRBD1. Germline CDR1 SNHLY, CDR2 FYNNEI. The V and J ends lost 3 bases and 8 bases, in that order; junction bases with no gene match: 11. This CDR3 is 15 amino acids long. The CDR3 is CASSDRQGRKLTQYF. The DNA of the CDR3 is TGTGCCAGCAGTGATAGACAGGGGCGCAAGTTAACCCAGTACTTC.

The genes are TRBV20-1 and TRBJ2-7, with D possibly being TRBD2 (5 bases). With 0 bases removed from V and 4 bases from J, the gap between germline ends came to 13 bases. Germline CDR1 and CDR2: DFQATT and SNEGSKA (reference sequence). The CDR3 extends over 14 amino acids. DNA of the CDR3: TGCAGTGCTAGAGATACGTCGACTACATACGAGCAGTACTTC. Translation gives CSARDTSTTYEQYF.

Comment on this clonotype: The junction differs from germline at one of its ends, possibly a read error. For the CDR3, the DNA is TGTGCCGGCAGTGAAGGAAGGGAGGCAGGACAGGGCGATGGCTACACCTTC. Translation: CAGSEGREAGQGDGYTF. The chain couples TRBV6-1 to TRBJ1-2, with 8 nucleotides matching TRBD1. Germline-derived CDR1 and CDR2 are MNHNS and SASEGT. CDR3 length: 17 amino acids.

The chain recombines TRBV28 with TRBJ2-7, with no clear D. TRBJ2-5 explains the end of the DNA better; the J call may be wrong. Germline V gives CDR1 MDHEN, CDR2 SYDVKM. The CDR3 runs 14 residues. This CDR3 is CASSSRSYPRTQYF. The CDR3 region has the DNA TGTGCCAGCAGTTCCCGATCGTACCCCAGGACCCAGTACTTC.

The V call is TRBV4-1, the J call TRBJ1-1; the D is unclear. V shed 6 bases and J shed 1 base, with 21 bases lying between them. CDR1 and CDR2 from the germline V gene are MGHRA and YSYEKL. The CDR3 is 17 residues long. This CDR3 is CASRGPRLGNGNTEAFF. The CDR3 nucleotides read TGCGCCAGCAGGGGTCCTAGATTAGGGAATGGGAACACTGAAGCTTTCTTT.

This clonotype was observed a few times. The rearrangement joins TRBV20-1 to TRBJ2-6; D is unclear. The CDR3 sequence is 12 residues long. V was pared by 4 bases and J by 10 bases, with 11 bases between. Germline assignment: CDR1 DFQATT and CDR2 SNEGSKA (reference sequence). The DNA of the CDR3 is TGCAGTGCTACCGGCGTAGGGAACGTCCTGACTTTC. This encodes CSATGVGNVLTF.

Concerning this clonotype itself: A much larger clone sits a single nucleotide away, making a read error possible. The chain has TRBV6-1 and TRBJ2-3; TRBD1 matches 10 bases. Germline V gene lookup returns CDR1 MNHNS and CDR2 SASEGT. The V and J ends lost 6 bases and 5 bases, in that order; junction bases with no gene match: 8. The CDR3 sequence is 15 residues long. CDR3 nucleotide sequence: TGTGCCAGCAGCGCAAGAGGACAGGGGGGAGATACGCAGTATTTT. It is translated as CASSARGQGGDTQYF.